Reported below is one T cell receptor (beta chain). What it binds is unknown. The data stem from a study of a mutant IDH1 vaccine in newly diagnosed glioma. Described time point: week 23, last vaccination. In the vaccine, a single dose held 300 ug of the mutant IDH1 20-mer peptide, along with topical imiquimod. The V end lost 6 bases, the J end lost 2 bases, and 10 bases lay between the germline ends. Germline CDR1 MNHEY, CDR2 SVGAGI. CDR3 length: 13 residues. Profiled with immunoSEQ multiplex PCR; TCRdb holds only in-frame clones, not every one. The top ten hold 4% of the sample, which has about 65,000 clones, more than 75% seen once.

The sequencing here drew on PBMCs, taken from a glioma patient whose treatment included an IDH1 peptide vaccine. The origin of this receptor is a man aged 30 to 39 with glioma. The rearrangement links TRBV6-5 to TRBJ2-5, with D uncertain. CDR3 sequence reads: CASSSGMQETQYF. The CDR3 region has the DNA TGTGCCAGCAGCTCTGGAATGCAAGAGACCCAGTACTTC.